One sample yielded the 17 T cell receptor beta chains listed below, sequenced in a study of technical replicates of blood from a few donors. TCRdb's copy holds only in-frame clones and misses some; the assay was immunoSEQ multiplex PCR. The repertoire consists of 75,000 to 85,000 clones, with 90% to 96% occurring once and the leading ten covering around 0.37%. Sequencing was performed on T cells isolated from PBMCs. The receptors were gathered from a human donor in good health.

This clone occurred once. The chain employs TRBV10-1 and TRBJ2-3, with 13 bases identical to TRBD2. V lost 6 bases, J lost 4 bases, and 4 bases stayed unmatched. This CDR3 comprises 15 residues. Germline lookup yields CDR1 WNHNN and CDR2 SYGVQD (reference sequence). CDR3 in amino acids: CASSGLAGVADTQYF. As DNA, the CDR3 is TGCGCCAGCAGCGGACTAGCGGGAGTTGCAGATACGCAGTATTTT.

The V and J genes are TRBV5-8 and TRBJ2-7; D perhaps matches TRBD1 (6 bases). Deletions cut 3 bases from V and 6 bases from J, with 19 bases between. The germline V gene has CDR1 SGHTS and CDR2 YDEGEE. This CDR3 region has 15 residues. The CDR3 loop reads CASSSNRVISFEQYF. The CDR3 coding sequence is TGTGCCAGCAGCTCGAACAGGGTAATAAGCTTCGAGCAGTACTTC.

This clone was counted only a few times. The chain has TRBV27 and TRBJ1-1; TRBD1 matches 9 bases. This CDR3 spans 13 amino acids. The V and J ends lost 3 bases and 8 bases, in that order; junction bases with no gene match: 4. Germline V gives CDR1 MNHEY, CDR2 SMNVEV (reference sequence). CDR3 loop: CASSFGTGIEAFF. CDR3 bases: TGTGCCAGCAGTTTTGGGACAGGGATAGAAGCTTTCTTT.

For the CDR3, the DNA is TGTGCCAGCGATCCCGGGAGCACTGAAGCTTTCTTT. It yields the protein CASDPGSTEAFF. The chain links TRBV7-9 to TRBJ1-1; the D is unclear. Trimming left V 8 bases short and J 4 bases short, with 11 bases between. The CDR3 covers 12 residues. Germline V gene data show CDR1 as SEHNR and CDR2 as FQNEAQ (reference sequence).

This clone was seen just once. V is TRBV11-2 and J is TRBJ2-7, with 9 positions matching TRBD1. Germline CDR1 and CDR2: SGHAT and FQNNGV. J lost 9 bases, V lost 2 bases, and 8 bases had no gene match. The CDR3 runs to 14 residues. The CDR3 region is CASSLLGTGSLQYF. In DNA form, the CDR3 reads TGTGCCAGCAGCTTACTAGGGACAGGGTCTCTGCAGTACTTC.

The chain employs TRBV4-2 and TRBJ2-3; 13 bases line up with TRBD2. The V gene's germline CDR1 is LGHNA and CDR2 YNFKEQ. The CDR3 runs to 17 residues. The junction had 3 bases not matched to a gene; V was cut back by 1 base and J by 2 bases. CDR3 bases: TGTGCCAGCAGCCAAGGGACTAGCGGGAGAAACACAGATACGCAGTATTTT. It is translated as CASSQGTSGRNTDTQYF.

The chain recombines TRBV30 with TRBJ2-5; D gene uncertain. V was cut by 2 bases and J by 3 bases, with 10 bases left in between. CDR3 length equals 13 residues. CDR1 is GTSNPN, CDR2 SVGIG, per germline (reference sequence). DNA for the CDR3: TGTGCCTGGAGTCTCCAGATCGAAGAGACCCAGTACTTC. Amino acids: CAWSLQIEETQYF.

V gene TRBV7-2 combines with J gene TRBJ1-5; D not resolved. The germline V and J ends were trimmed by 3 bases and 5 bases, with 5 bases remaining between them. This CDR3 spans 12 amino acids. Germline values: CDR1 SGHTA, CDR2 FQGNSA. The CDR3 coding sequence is TGTGCCAGCAGCTTGGCGGATCAGCCCCAGCATTTT. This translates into CASSLADQPQHF. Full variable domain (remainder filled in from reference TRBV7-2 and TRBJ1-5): GAGVSQSPSNKVTEKGKDVELRCDPISGHTALYWYRQSLGQGLEFLIYFQGNSAPDKSGLPSDRFSAERTGGSVSTLTIQRTQQEDSAVYLCASSLADQPQHFGDGTRLSIL.

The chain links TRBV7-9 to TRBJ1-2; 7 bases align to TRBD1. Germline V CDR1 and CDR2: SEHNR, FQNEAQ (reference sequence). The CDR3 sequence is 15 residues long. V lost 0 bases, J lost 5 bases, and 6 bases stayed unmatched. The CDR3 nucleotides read TGTGCCAGCAGCTTAGCGCGGGACAGCGGGTATGGCTACACCTTC. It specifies CASSLARDSGYGYTF.

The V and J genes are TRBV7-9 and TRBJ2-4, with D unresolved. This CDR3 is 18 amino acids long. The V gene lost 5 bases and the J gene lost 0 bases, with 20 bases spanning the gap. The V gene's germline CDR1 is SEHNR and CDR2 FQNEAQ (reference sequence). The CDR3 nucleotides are TGTGCCAGCAGCCCCGACACTTCGGCCATTCTAGCCAAAAACATTCAGTACTTC. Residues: CASSPDTSAILAKNIQYF.

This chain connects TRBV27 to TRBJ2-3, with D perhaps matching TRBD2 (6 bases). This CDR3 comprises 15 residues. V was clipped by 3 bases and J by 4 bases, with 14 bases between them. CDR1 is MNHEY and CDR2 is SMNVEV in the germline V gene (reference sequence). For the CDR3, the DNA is TGTGCCAGCAGTTTTGGGGGGTACGCGGCAGATACGCAGTATTTT. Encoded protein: CASSFGGYAADTQYF.

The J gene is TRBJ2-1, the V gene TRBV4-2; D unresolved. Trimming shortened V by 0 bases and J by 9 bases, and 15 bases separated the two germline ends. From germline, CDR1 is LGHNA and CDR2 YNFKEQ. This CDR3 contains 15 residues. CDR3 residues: CASSQDTAGFGEQFF. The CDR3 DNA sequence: TGTGCCAGCAGCCAAGATACAGCCGGTTTTGGTGAGCAGTTCTTC.

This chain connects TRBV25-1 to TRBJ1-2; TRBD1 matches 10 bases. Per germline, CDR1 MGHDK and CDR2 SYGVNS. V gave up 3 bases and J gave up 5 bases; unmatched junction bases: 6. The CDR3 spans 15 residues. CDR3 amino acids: CASSDGTGDFYGYTF. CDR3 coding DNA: TGTGCCAGCAGTGACGGGACAGGGGACTTTTATGGCTACACCTTC.

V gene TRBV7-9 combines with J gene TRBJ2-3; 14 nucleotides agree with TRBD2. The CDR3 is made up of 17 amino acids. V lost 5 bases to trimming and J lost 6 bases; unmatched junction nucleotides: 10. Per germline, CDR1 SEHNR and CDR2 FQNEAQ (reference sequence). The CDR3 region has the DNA TGTGCCAGCAGCACCCCGGGACTAGCGGGAGTAACGGATACGCAGTATTTT. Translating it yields CASSTPGLAGVTDTQYF.

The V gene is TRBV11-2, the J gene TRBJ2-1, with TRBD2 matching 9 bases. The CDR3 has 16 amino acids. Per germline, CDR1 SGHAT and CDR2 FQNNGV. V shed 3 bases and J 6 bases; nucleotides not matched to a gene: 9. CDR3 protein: CASSLGSSGIGNEQFF. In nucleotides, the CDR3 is TGTGCCAGCAGCTTGGGATCTAGCGGGATAGGCAATGAGCAGTTCTTC.

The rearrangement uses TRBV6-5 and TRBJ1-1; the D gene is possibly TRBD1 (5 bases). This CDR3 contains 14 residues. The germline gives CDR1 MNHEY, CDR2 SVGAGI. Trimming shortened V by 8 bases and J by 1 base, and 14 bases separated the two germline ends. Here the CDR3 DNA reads TGTGCCAGCCATGTGGGGCAGCCGAACACTGAAGCTTTCTTT. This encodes CASHVGQPNTEAFF.

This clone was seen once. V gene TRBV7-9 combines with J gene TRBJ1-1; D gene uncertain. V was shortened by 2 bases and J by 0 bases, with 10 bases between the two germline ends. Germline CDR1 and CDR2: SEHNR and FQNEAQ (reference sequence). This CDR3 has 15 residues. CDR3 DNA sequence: TGTGCCAGCAGCTTAACAGCCGGCATGAACACTGAAGCTTTCTTT. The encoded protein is CASSLTAGMNTEAFF.